This paragraph covers one T cell receptor beta chain sequence. This clone turned up a few times. Its cognate antigen has yet to be identified. No base quality values were provided; no much bigger clone lies one nucleotide off. The germline V gene (reference sequence) gives CDR1 as SGHNT and CDR2 as YYREEE. V gives up 4 bases and J gives up 4 bases, and the segment between their germline ends measures 14 bases. There are 15 amino acids in the CDR3, from cysteine to phenylalanine inclusive. The DNA shown is the 45-base CDR3, in frame from base 1. The entire amount of isolated RNA was reverse transcribed using the High Capacity cDNA Reverse Transcription Kit, so the sequenced TCRB transcripts were expressed ones. Naive, central memory and regulatory T cell samples underwent deep immunoSEQ sequencing, averaging roughly 3.3 million total reads per sample. After sorted cells were lysed in RLT buffer, RNA was extracted with DNase-treated RNeasy Micro or Mini kits, with the choice depending on cell number. Each cell subset was processed on its own to prevent cross-contamination, while patient and healthy donor samples were processed together. The immunoSEQ multiplex PCR was used to amplify TCRB sequences from cDNA, yielding 87-bp fragments that span the CDR3 region. Amplicons were sequenced on the Illumina HiSeq platform. The original pipeline was this. PCR bias was computationally corrected using synthetic template baselines, reads within Hamming distance 2 were collapsed, and singletons that could not be merged were discarded. Reads were aligned to IMGT to assign V, D and J genes, CDR3 length, and insertions or deletions at six rearrangement sites. Within each subset, clonotype counts were normalized to the number of sorted cells before true diversity and Gini coefficients were calculated with the tcR R package. Repertoire sharing was quantified using the overlap coefficient calculated on TCRB nucleotide sequences. Imported from immuneACCESS, the table was reduced by TCRdb to in-frame sequences with V and J called. These copies leave out some clones; in studies compared against another copy, an unresolved V gene accounts for under half, and the cause of the remainder is not known. From that table come the V and J calls and clone size; the DNA was used to work out D and trimming. This sample lists over 150,000 clones; about a tenth were detected once. The ten largest clones represent roughly 0.5% of the sample.

This specimen comes from a study of beta chain features in type 1 diabetes (dated by TCRdb to the late 2010s). For context, the study as a whole: Mean age, gender distribution, total cell number and subset yield did not differ between patients and healthy donors. The study compared the TCRB repertoires of sorted circulating CD4+ T cell subsets in recently diagnosed type 1 diabetes patients with those in matched healthy donors. Regulatory and stem cell-like memory subsets were obtained from only 8 patients and roughly eight healthy donors, while naive and central memory subsets were obtained from all 30 or so donors. A total of 100 million to 140 million sorted cells were examined across all samples, and the number of cells per subset was strongly correlated with RNA yield. Paper-wide results and their limitations: At VDJ recombination sites, type 1 diabetes patients had fewer insertions and more deleted nucleotides, which implies abnormalities in thymic rearrangement. PCR may preferentially amplify shorter templates, but because patient and control samples were amplified and corrected together, any resulting skew would affect both groups equally. The naive, central memory and regulatory TCRB repertoires appeared to resemble one another more closely among patients than among healthy donors. Because cDNA was sequenced instead of genomic DNA, highly expressing activated cells could be over-represented, though the groups showed no difference in activation or CD3 levels. In all four CD4+ subsets, TCRB CDR3 length was moderately but significantly shorter in type 1 diabetes patients. Because small numbers of individuals were included in the HLA sub-analyses, any influence of HLA type on TCRB rearrangement was left unresolved.

A single peripheral blood draw of approximately 100 mL on average was collected from each donor into heparinised tubes. Using a panel that included CD45RO, CCR7, CD25, CD127, CD95 and CD27, naive, central memory, regulatory and stem cell-like memory CD4+ T cells were sorted on a BD FACSAria II. Every sorted population had a purity above 95%. PBMCs were isolated right away by Lymphoprep density gradient centrifugation and were stained directly, without culture. So that batch effects would be minimized, each experiment stained and sorted samples in pairs, pairing one healthy donor with one patient. Material: central memory CD4+ T cells from blood. The clonotype comes from a man aged 25-45 years with type 1 diabetes. Recombination linked TRBV5-4 to TRBJ2-2; the best D guess is TRBD2, with 7 bases matching. The CDR3 protein: CASSGGLQGTGELFF. The base sequence is TGTGCCAGCAGCGGGGGACTACAGGGCACCGGGGAGCTGTTTTTT. The CDR3, completed at both ends by the reference TRBV5-4 and TRBJ2-2 genes, gives the full variable domain ETGVTQSPTHLIKTRGQQVTLRCSSQSGHNTVSWYQQALGQGPQFIFQYYREEENGRGNFPPRFSGLQFPNYSSELNVNALELDDSALYLCASSGGLQGTGELFFGEGSRLTVL.